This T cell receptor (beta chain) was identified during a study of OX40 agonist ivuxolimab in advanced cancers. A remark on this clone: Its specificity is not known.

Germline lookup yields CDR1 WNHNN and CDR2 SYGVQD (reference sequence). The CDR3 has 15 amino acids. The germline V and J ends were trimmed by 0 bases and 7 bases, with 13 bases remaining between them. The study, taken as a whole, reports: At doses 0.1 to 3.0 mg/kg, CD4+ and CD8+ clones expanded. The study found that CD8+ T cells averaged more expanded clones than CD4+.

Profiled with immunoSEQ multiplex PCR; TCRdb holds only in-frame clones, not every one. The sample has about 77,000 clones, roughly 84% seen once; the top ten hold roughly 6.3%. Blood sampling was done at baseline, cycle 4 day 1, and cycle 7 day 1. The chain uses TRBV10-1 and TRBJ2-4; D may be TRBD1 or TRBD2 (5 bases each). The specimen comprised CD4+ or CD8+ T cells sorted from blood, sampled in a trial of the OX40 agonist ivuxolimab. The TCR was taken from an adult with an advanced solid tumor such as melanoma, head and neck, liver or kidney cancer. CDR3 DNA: TGCGCCAGCAGTGAGTCGGGGACCCCGGGGAACATTCAGTACTTC. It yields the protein CASSESGTPGNIQYF.